What follows are 27 T cell receptor delta chains derived from one specimen sequenced in a study of γδ T cells in repeated Plasmodium falciparum infection. Bulk repertoires came from Vgamma9/Vdelta2+ or Vdelta2-negative gammadelta T cells flow-sorted from PBMC. TCRdb fed the multiplex PCR reads to CATT. The sample lists approximately 50,000 delta-chain clones, more than 1.5% seen once, with around 22% in the top ten. Input material: gamma-delta T cells from blood. These receptors came from a pool of human donors (malaria-infected and uninfected, not separated).

Ten or more counts support this clone. The rearrangement uses TRDV2 and TRDJ1, with TRDD3 identical over 8 bases. The J gene, missing from TCRdb, was assigned here through DNA to germline matching. CDR1 and CDR2 from the germline V gene are GEAIGNYY and EKD. V lost 0 bases, J lost 0 bases, and 14 bases stayed unmatched. This CDR3 contains 19 residues. The CDR3 coding sequence is TGTGCCTGTGACACCTTGAAACTGGGGGCCCAAAGGGACACCGATAAACTCATCTTT. Amino acids: CACDTLKLGAQRDTDKLIF.

This clone has a handful of counts. A read error is likely here: a far larger clone is one base away. Other DNA sequences in the same sample also yield this CDR3. The chain is built from TRDV1 and TRDJ1, with TRDD3 as a possible D gene (5 bases). No J segment appears in TCRdb, so it was assigned here by matching the sequence to germline. The CDR3 consists of 22 residues. The germline CDR1 and CDR2 sequences are TSWWSYY and QGS. CDR3 DNA sequence: TGTGCTCTCGGGGAACTTACCGAGTGGCACCGCCGAAAGGGGTTCCACACCGATAAACTCATCTTT. Translation gives CALGELTEWHRRKGFHTDKLIF.

This clone has a handful of counts. TCRdb shows a much larger clone's protein in place of this DNA's translation, and the two differ at residue 6, likely through a read error; the protein shown is translated from the DNA. V gene TRDV1 combines with J gene TRDJ1; 8 bases agree with TRDD3. TCRdb offers no J gene call, so here the DNA was matched to germline to obtain one. This CDR3 is built from 25 residues. The V segment lost 1 base and the J segment 0 bases; nucleotides outside the gene matches: 31. Looked up from germline, CDR1 is TSWWSYY and CDR2 is QGS. DNA of the CDR3: TGTGCTCTTGGGGAACCTCCGTTCCTTTGGGTCCTTAGGGATACGTTCCGTCCGTACACCGATAAACTCATCTTT. Translating gives CALGEPPFLWVLRDTFRPYTDKLIF.

This clone was picked up a small number of times. A read error is likely here: a far larger clone is one base away. This specimen includes other DNA sequences encoding the same CDR3. The rearrangement links TRAV38-2/DV8 to TRDJ1, with a possible D match to TRDD3 (6 bases). Since TCRdb gives no J gene, matching the DNA to germline was used here to assign it. The ends were cut back, 0 bases at V and 5 bases at J, with 29 bases in the middle. This CDR3 has 20 residues. Germline V lookup: CDR1 TSESDYY, CDR2 QEAYKQQN. CDR3 nucleotide sequence: TGTGCTTATAGGAGCGGCACTGCTTTCAGAGTCGGGGATCGCAGGGATAAACTCATCTTT. Its protein is CAYRSGTAFRVGDRRDKLIF.

The rearrangement links TRAV38-2/DV8 to TRDJ1; 7 nucleotides agree with TRDD3. The J gene was not available in TCRdb and was assigned here by matching the DNA to germline segments. Trimming at V came to 1 base and at J to 6 bases, leaving 12 bases not matched to a gene. Germline loops: CDR1 TSESDYY, CDR2 QEAYKQQN. This CDR3 region has 16 residues. In nucleotides, the CDR3 is TGTGCTTATAGGAGCTGTCTGGGGGCCCGAGGCCATAAACTCATCTTT. Protein: CAYRSCLGARGHKLIF.

The chain couples TRDV1 to TRDJ1; 8 nucleotides match TRDD3. The J gene is not listed in TCRdb, so it was assigned here from a DNA match to germline. The V gene end was trimmed by 5 bases and the J gene end by 0 bases; junction bases not matched to a gene: 20. The germline CDR1 and CDR2 sequences are TSWWSYY and QGS. CDR3 length: 20 residues. The CDR3 loop is CALGRRGLRCGGSYTDKLIF. The CDR3 DNA follows: TGTGCTCTTGGGAGAAGGGGCTTACGGTGTGGGGGATCCTACACCGATAAACTCATCTTT.

A note on this clone: The protein TCRdb lists belongs to a much larger clone and differs from this DNA's translation at residue 10, which points to a read error; the protein shown is made from the DNA. This chain connects TRAV38-2/DV8 to TRDJ1, with D uncertain. Here the J gene came from matching the DNA to germline, since TCRdb omits it. Trimming removed 0 bases at V and 3 bases at J, with 12 bases between. Per germline, CDR1 TSESDYY and CDR2 QEAYKQQN. There are 15 residues in the CDR3. CDR3 sequence reads: CAYRSAVSRADKLIF. DNA of the CDR3: TGTGCTTATAGGAGCGCGGTATCCCGTGCCGATAAACTCATCTTT.

This clone was picked up many times. Given a far larger clone just one base away, this is likely a sequencing read error. Other DNA sequences from this sample encode an identical CDR3 as well. This chain links TRDV1 with TRDJ1; TRDD3 matches at 9 bases. After removal of 3 bases from V and 0 bases from J, the junction contained 26 bases not matched to a gene. From germline, CDR1 is TSWWSYY and CDR2 QGS. CDR3 size: 23 residues. DNA of the CDR3: TGTGCTCTTGGGGAGCAAGGGTATTCCTACGCTATACTGGGGGACCTGTACACCGATAAACTCATCTTT. Protein sequence: CALGEQGYSYAILGDLYTDKLIF.

Of note for this clone: The protein that TCRdb holds for this DNA derives from a much larger clone and differs from the translated DNA at residue 10, which likely indicates a read error; the protein shown here is translated from the DNA. The chain is built from TRDV1 and TRDJ1, with 7 bases lining up with TRDD3. Matching the DNA to germline supplied the J gene, which TCRdb does not give. V trimming: 3 bases; J trimming: 4 bases; junction bases outside the gene matches: 32. Germline CDR1 and CDR2: TSWWSYY and QGS. The CDR3 spans 23 residues. The CDR3 is CALGDTLQFPYVRGIVTYDKLIF. In DNA, the CDR3 is TGTGCTCTTGGGGACACCTTACAGTTTCCCTACGTCCGGGGGATCGTAACTTACGATAAACTCATCTTT.

The sample holds a few counts of this clone. This DNA's translation differs at residue 18 from TCRdb's protein, which comes from a much larger clone; a read error is likely, and the protein shown is translated from the DNA. The V call is TRDV2, the J call TRDJ1; 7 bases match TRDD3. No J segment appears in TCRdb, so it was assigned here by matching the sequence to germline. The germline gives CDR1 GEAIGNYY, CDR2 EKD. The length of the CDR3 is 22 residues. The V gene end was trimmed by 1 base and the J gene end by 6 bases; junction bases not matched to a gene: 31. The CDR3: CACDTQRLMEAPTGEGTNKLIF. CDR3 bases: TGTGCCTGTGACACACAACGGCTCATGGAGGCACCGACTGGGGAAGGTACCAATAAACTCATCTTT.

In its sample, this clone was seen a few times. This DNA's translation and the protein TCRdb lists, from a much larger clone, do not match at residue 7, likely due to a read error; the protein shown is translated from the DNA. This sequence joins TRDV3 and TRDJ1; maybe TRDD2 (5 bases). TCRdb carries no J gene annotation; the J gene was assigned here by matching the DNA with germline. The CDR3 spans 17 residues. Germline values: CDR1 TVYSNPD, CDR2 GDNSRS (reference sequence). Trimming removed 3 bases from V and 7 bases from J, with 30 bases in between. CDR3 DNA: TGTGCCTTACCGGTTCCCTACCACCCGTCCCATAGAGGTAAACTCATCTTT. It translates to CALPVPYHPSHRGKLIF.

A few counts support this clone. TCRdb records a much larger clone's protein for this DNA, with a difference at residue 10 that likely arises from a read error; the protein given is the translation of the DNA. The V and J genes are TRDV2 and TRDJ1, with TRDD3 matching 7 bases. No J gene is reported in TCRdb; it was inferred here by comparing the DNA with germline. The CDR3 consists of 17 residues. Germline V gene sequence: CDR1 GEAIGNYY, CDR2 EKD. Trimming took 5 bases from V and 2 from J; bases not matched to a gene: 16. The CDR3 nucleotides are TGTGCCTGTGGGGGGGATCGGGGGGAGGAGACAACCGATAAACTCATCTTT. Its translation: CACGGDRGEETTDKLIF.

This clone was seen many times. A far larger clone is only one base removed, so a read error is likely. The sample carries other DNA sequences with the same CDR3. The chain employs TRDV1 and TRDJ1, with 12 bases aligning to TRDD3. Here the J gene came from matching the DNA to germline, since TCRdb omits it. CDR3 length equals 20 residues. Germline V gene data show CDR1 as TSWWSYY and CDR2 as QGS. The CDR3 reads CALGEGLPYWGIPYTDKLIF. The CDR3 nucleotides are TGTGCTCTTGGGGAAGGTCTACCGTACTGGGGGATACCGTACACTGATAAACTCATCTTT.

This clone turned up a few times. The TCRdb record carries a much larger clone's protein, which differs from this DNA's translation at residue 15; a read error is the likely cause, and the protein listed here is the DNA translation. This chain uses TRDV3 with TRDJ1; TRDD2 matches 8 bases. Germline V lookup: CDR1 TVYSNPD, CDR2 GDNSRS (reference sequence). This CDR3 has 17 residues. Written as DNA, the CDR3 is TGTGCCTCCCAGGCTTCCTACCGCGGCTGGCCGACCGATAAACGCATCTTT. As protein: CASQASYRGWPTDKRIF.

This clone has just a few counts. TCRdb assigns this DNA the protein of a much larger clone, which departs from its translation at residue 16; this likely reflects a read error, and the protein shown comes from translating the DNA. The CDR3 DNA reads TGTGCTCGTCGTCTCCTACAAGGCTGGTACAACGCCGATAAACTCACCTTT. Translated, it gives CARRLLQGWYNADKLTF. V gene assignment gives TRDV3, but the J gene was left uncalled. Germline CDR1 reads TVYSNPD; CDR2 reads GDNSRS (reference sequence). The CDR3 runs to 17 residues.

In regard to this clone: Since a far larger clone is one base different, this is likely a read error. The sample has other DNA sequences that encode this CDR3 too. This sequence joins TRDV2 and TRDJ1; 10 bases fit TRDD3. The J gene, left out of TCRdb, was set here by checking the DNA against germline. Germline V gives CDR1 GEAIGNYY, CDR2 EKD. This CDR3 spans 17 amino acids. The junction had 13 bases not matched to a gene; V was cut back by 5 bases and J by 2 bases. The CDR3 DNA follows: TGTGCCTGTGGGATAGGGGGGATACGTTGGTGTACCGATAAACTCATCTTT. This codes for CACGIGGIRWCTDKLIF.

The table lists this clone with many counts. The TCRdb protein comes from a much larger clone and disagrees with this DNA's translation at residue 7, likely due to a read error; the protein given here is derived from the DNA. V gene TRDV2 combines with J gene TRDJ1; D unresolved. No J gene was available from TCRdb, and it was assigned here by a germline match of the DNA. The V gene lost 3 bases and the J gene lost 2 bases, with 12 bases spanning the gap. Germline V gene data show CDR1 as GEAIGNYY and CDR2 as EKD. This CDR3 region has 14 residues. CDR3 in DNA: TGTGCCTGTGACTCACTGAGGACTACCGATAAACTCATCTTT. It specifies CACDSLRTTDKLIF.

This clone was counted only a few times. One base separates it from a far larger clone, so it is likely a read error. The same CDR3 arises from other DNA sequences in this sample as well. The J segment was not called; the V segment is TRDV2; the D segment call TRDD3 is taken from the table without a DNA check. The germline CDR1 and CDR2 sequences are GEAIGNYY and EKD. The length of the CDR3 is 14 residues. The CDR3 DNA is TGTGCCTGTGACCAAAGGCTGGGGATCCCAGGTTCCATTTTT. Translated, it gives CACDQRLGIPGSIF.

This clone was counted at least ten times. The V call is TRDV2, the J call TRDJ1; D is perhaps TRDD3 (5 bases). Germline lookup yields CDR1 GEAIGNYY and CDR2 EKD. The CDR3 covers 19 residues. Trimming took off 3 bases at V and 1 base at J, with 26 bases between the two ends. CDR3 protein: CACDPLRRGPHPPTDKLIF. The CDR3 DNA reads TGTGCCTGTGACCCTCTACGTCGGGGGCCTCATCCGCCCACCGATAAACTCATCTTT.

About this clone itself: A far larger clone is one base from this, pointing to a likely read error. In the same sample, other DNA sequences code for this CDR3. The V call is TRDV2, the J call TRDJ1; 8 positions agree with TRDD3. TCRdb is silent on the J gene; assignment here came from matching the DNA to germline. V lost 0 bases to trimming and J lost 0 bases; unmatched junction nucleotides: 26. The CDR3 spans 23 residues. Germline values: CDR1 GEAIGNYY, CDR2 EKD. CDR3 protein: CACDTLPTPGGRGRPTNTDKLIF. The CDR3 bases are TGTGCCTGTGACACCCTCCCGACTCCTGGGGGACGCGGCCGGCCGACTAACACCGATAAACTCATCTTT.

This clone showed up many times. The TCRdb protein comes from a much larger clone and disagrees with this DNA's translation at residue 6, likely due to a read error; the protein given here is derived from the DNA. The chain combines TRDV2 with TRDJ1; 7 bases map to TRDD3. TCRdb is silent on the J gene; assignment here came from matching the DNA to germline. Looked up from germline, CDR1 is GEAIGNYY and CDR2 is EKD. The J segment lost 0 bases and the V segment lost 0 bases, leaving 12 bases of the junction unmatched. The CDR3 extends over 18 amino acids. The CDR3, as DNA: TGTGCCTGTGACACCATAAGTACTGGGGAACAGTACACCGATAAACTCATCTTT. Translation: CACDTISTGEQYTDKLIF.

On this clone: The protein given by TCRdb reflects a much larger clone and differs at residue 10 from this DNA's translation, likely from a read error; the protein shown is the DNA's translation. The V gene is TRDV1, the J gene TRDJ1; a weak D match, TRDD3 (8 bases). Here the J gene was assigned by germline matching of the DNA, as TCRdb has none. The germline CDR1 and CDR2 sequences are TSWWSYY and QGS. This CDR3 region has 21 residues. Trimming removed 5 bases at V and 0 bases at J, with 31 bases between. The CDR3 protein is CALGRLLPLWGIPMYTDKLIF. The CDR3 DNA reads as TGTGCTCTTGGGCGTCTCCTTCCTTTATGGGGGATCCCCATGTACACCGATAAACTCATCTTT.

For this clone: This sequence is one base from a far larger clone and is likely a read error. The same CDR3 arises from other DNA sequences in this sample as well. This chain connects TRDV2 to TRDJ1, with D possibly matching TRDD3 (5 bases). TCRdb offers no J gene call, so here the DNA was matched to germline to obtain one. Germline CDR1 reads GEAIGNYY; CDR2 reads EKD. This CDR3 comprises 15 residues. V lost 7 bases to trimming and J lost 1 base, with 18 bases between them. CDR3 coding DNA: TGTGCCTGCGAGCGGCGGGGGGCCCTCACCGATAAACTCATCTTT. Protein sequence: CACERRGALTDKLIF.

This clone was observed a few times. Since a far larger clone is one base different, this is likely a read error. The sample holds other DNA sequences that translate to the same CDR3. The chain employs TRDV1 and TRDJ1, with D possibly being TRDD3 (5 bases). The J gene was missing in TCRdb and was found by matching the end of the DNA to germline. Germline values: CDR1 TSWWSYY, CDR2 QGS. The CDR3 covers 24 residues. The V end lost 0 bases, the J end lost 0 bases, and 35 bases lay between the germline ends. CDR3 DNA sequence: TGTGCTCTTGGGGAACTCCACCACGTACTGGACATACACAAGGCTTCACTTTACACCGATAAACTCATCTTT. It yields the protein CALGELHHVLDIHKASLYTDKLIF.

This clone was counted a few times. One base separates it from a far larger clone, so it is likely a read error. The same CDR3 also results from other DNA sequences found in this sample. The chain is built from TRDV2 and TRDJ1; 8 bases align to TRDD3. As TCRdb names no J gene, one was assigned here on the basis of a DNA match to germline. Unmatched junction bases numbered 7, after V lost 3 bases and J lost 2 bases. The CDR3 is 15 residues long. The germline V gene encodes CDR1 GEAIGNYY and CDR2 EKD. The CDR3 sequence: CACDLLGVLTDKLIF. CDR3 DNA sequence: TGTGCCTGTGACCTACTGGGGGTTCTTACCGATAAACTCATCTTT.

This clone was detected a few times. The protein TCRdb lists belongs to a much larger clone and differs from this DNA's translation at residue 14, which points to a read error; the protein shown is made from the DNA. The rearrangement uses TRDV1 and TRDJ1, with 9 bases identical to TRDD3. Here the J gene was assigned by germline matching of the DNA, as TCRdb has none. Germline trimming cut 2 bases from V and 0 bases from J; bases unmatched to any gene: 28. The germline V gene encodes CDR1 TSWWSYY and CDR2 QGS. This CDR3 is built from 24 residues. The CDR3 DNA reads TGTGCTCTTGGGGAAGACCTGTGTTCTCGGGGATACGCTCTCGGTAAAAAGTACACCGATAAACTCATCTTT. This sequence encodes CALGEDLCSRGYALGKKYTDKLIF.

This clone was recorded many times. Possible read error: a much larger clone is one base away. Additional DNA sequences in this sample encode the identical CDR3. V usage is TRDV2 and J usage is TRDJ1; 8 bases align to TRDD3. The junction had 19 bases not matched to a gene; V was cut back by 2 bases and J by 3 bases. Germline V gene data show CDR1 as GEAIGNYY and CDR2 as EKD. The length of the CDR3 is 19 residues. The chain's CDR3 is CACDSKLVLWGKEADKLIF. The CDR3, as DNA: TGTGCCTGTGACAGCAAGTTGGTACTCTGGGGGAAAGAAGCCGATAAACTCATCTTT.